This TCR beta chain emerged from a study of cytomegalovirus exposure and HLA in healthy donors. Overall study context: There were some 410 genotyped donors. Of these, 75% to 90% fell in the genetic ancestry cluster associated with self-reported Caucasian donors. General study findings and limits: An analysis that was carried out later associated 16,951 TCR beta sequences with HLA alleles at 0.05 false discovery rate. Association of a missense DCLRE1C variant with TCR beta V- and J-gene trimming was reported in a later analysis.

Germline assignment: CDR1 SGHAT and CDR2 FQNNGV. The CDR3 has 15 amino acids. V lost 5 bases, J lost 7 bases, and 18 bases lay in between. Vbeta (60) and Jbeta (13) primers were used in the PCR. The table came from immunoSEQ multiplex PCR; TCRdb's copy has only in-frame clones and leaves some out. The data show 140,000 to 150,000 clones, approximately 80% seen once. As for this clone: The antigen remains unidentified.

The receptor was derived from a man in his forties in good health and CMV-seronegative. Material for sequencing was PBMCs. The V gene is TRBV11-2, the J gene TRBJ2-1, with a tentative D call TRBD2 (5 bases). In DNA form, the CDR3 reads TGTGCCAGCAGCCACGCCGAGGACTTCGAGAATGAGCAGTTCTTC. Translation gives CASSHAEDFENEQFF.